This T cell receptor beta chain was captured by sequencing in a study of blood T cell repertoires in COVID-19. Overall study: Both acute and convalescent COVID-19 samples were obtained from the United States, Italy and Spain. In each case, the material was cDNA or gDNA derived from T cells, B-cell-depleted T cells, or PBMCs.

Cohort allocation depended upon clinical history that participants reported. Germline CDR1 is LNHDA and CDR2 is SQIVND (reference sequence). Trimming took 4 bases from V and 5 from J, leaving 14 bases between them. This CDR3 comprises 14 residues. Here immunoSEQ multiplex PCR was the method, and the copy in TCRdb shows in-frame clones only, minus some. The data hold 220,000 or so clones, with 70% to 90% observed a single time. V is TRBV19 and J is TRBJ2-5; a weak D match, TRBD2 (7 bases). Sequenced: PBMCs or T cells enriched from blood (not recorded which). This receptor was obtained from a middle-aged man who had been exposed to COVID-19. CDR3 residues: CASSTPGGRETQYF. The CDR3 nucleotides read TGTGCCAGTAGTACACCGGGGGGCCGGGAGACCCAGTACTTC.